The next 2 T cell receptor beta chains were all read from a single sample in a study of technical replicates of blood from four donors. Clones were sequenced by immunoSEQ multiplex PCR, and TCRdb holds only the in-frame ones, with some missing. This table holds over 85,000 clones, less than 96% found once. Sequencing used T cells isolated from PBMCs. These receptors were collected from a human donor in good health.

The chain uses TRBV11-3 and TRBJ2-7, with 7 bases that match TRBD2. The CDR3 consists of 18 residues. With V trimmed by 2 bases and J by 0 bases, 13 bases remained unmatched. CDR1 SGHNT and CDR2 YENEEA come from the germline V gene. The CDR3 DNA sequence: TGTGCCAGCAGCTTATTGCCCGGGACTAACCTAACCTCCTACGAGCAGTACTTC. It codes for CASSLLPGTNLTSYEQYF.

The V gene is TRBV9, the J gene TRBJ2-5, with 8 positions matching TRBD2. J was trimmed by 2 bases and V by 4 bases; bases with no gene match: 16. Germline V lookup: CDR1 SGDLS, CDR2 YYNGEE. The CDR3 spans 18 residues. The DNA for the CDR3 is TGTGCCAGCAGCACCTGGGGGGAAGTAGCGGGGCATCAAGAGACCCAGTACTTC. Protein sequence: CASSTWGEVAGHQETQYF.